The 5 T cell receptor beta chains listed next were all sequenced from one sample in a study of Graves' ophthalmopathy and Graves' hyperthyroidism. The TCR beta CDR3 regions underwent amplification from RNA transcripts. The first-round RT-PCR employed HTBI primers together with the Qiagen OneStep RT-PCR kit. A multiplex PCR was then performed as the second round. TCRdb reanalysed the multiplex PCR reads using MiXCR and keeps one entry per CDR3 protein. The sample lists about 550,000 distinct CDR3 sequences, approximately 37% occurring once. The sequenced sample consisted of peripheral blood or thyroid tissue (not recorded which). These receptors were obtained from an adult man with Graves' hyperthyroidism.

The chain links TRBV4-1 to TRBJ1-6; TRBD1 is a possible D gene (5 bases). Germline CDR1 reads MGHRA; CDR2 reads YSYEKL. V lost 4 bases and J 0 bases, leaving 13 bases between the germline ends. This CDR3 has 17 residues. As DNA, the CDR3 is TGCGCCAGCAGCCTTGGGACCGGCAGCTCCTATAATTCACCCCTCCACTTT. Translation gives CASSLGTGSSYNSPLHF.

The chain uses TRBV27 and TRBJ2-7, with 8 bases that match TRBD1. This CDR3 is 15 amino acids long. J gave up 2 bases and V 0 bases, and 3 bases lay outside the gene matches. Germline loops: CDR1 MNHEY, CDR2 SMNVEV (reference sequence). CDR3 in DNA: TGTGCCAGCAGTTTATCTGTGACAGGGGCCTACGAGCAGTACTTC. This translates into CASSLSVTGAYEQYF.

This clonotype was counted between two and nine times. This may come from a read error, since a much larger clone is one base off. Since the CDR3 does not end with the conserved phenylalanine or tryptophan, this likely comes from a read error. The chain employs TRBV10-2 and TRBJ1-5, with 7 bases aligning to TRBD1. Unmatched junction bases numbered 5, after V lost 6 bases and J lost 0 bases. CDR1 is WSHSY and CDR2 is SAAADI in the germline V gene. CDR3 length: 15 residues. This chain's CDR3 is CASRGGQDSNQPQHL. The CDR3 bases are TGCGCCAGCAGGGGAGGACAGGATAGCAATCAGCCCCAGCATCTT.

The table lists this clonotype with a few counts. The chain has TRBV27 and TRBJ2-5; 8 nucleotides agree with TRBD2. J lost 5 bases, V lost 6 bases, and 8 bases had no gene match. This CDR3 contains 14 residues. Germline CDR1 is MNHEY and CDR2 is SMNVEV (reference sequence). This CDR3 is CASSPLLADETQYF. The CDR3 DNA reads as TGTGCCAGCAGCCCCTTACTAGCGGACGAGACCCAGTACTTC.

This clonotype was detected only a few times. The CDR3 sequence is CASRRGQDDLNTEAFF. CDR3 DNA sequence: TGCGCCAGCAGACGCGGACAAGACGACCTGAACACTGAAGCTTTCTTT. The V call is TRBV5-1, the J call TRBJ1-1; possibly TRBD1 for D (5 bases). The CDR3 is made up of 16 amino acids. Trimming pared 5 bases from V and 0 bases from J, leaving 17 bases between. Germline-derived CDR1 and CDR2 are SGHRS and YFSETQ. The variable domain in full, completed from reference TRBV5-1 and TRBJ1-1, reads KAGVTQTPRYLIKTRGQQVTLSCSPISGHRSVSWYQQTPGQGLQFLFEYFSETQRNKGNFPGRFSGRQFSNSRSEMNVSTLELGDSALYLCASRRGQDDLNTEAFFGQGTRLTVV.